This record concerns one T cell receptor beta chain sequence. The sample belongs to a study of blood T cell repertoires in COVID-19. Overall study: The study drew acute and convalescent COVID-19 samples from the United States, Italy and Spain. The cDNA or gDNA used as material had been derived from T cells, B-cell-depleted T cells, or PBMCs.

V was pared by 5 bases and J by 8 bases, with 7 bases between. This CDR3 is 10 amino acids long. The germline V gene has CDR1 SGHRS and CDR2 YFSETQ. As handled by the study authors: Amplification with reference gene primers provided the estimates of nucleated cell counts. Profiling relied on immunoSEQ multiplex PCR, and the TCRdb table lists in-frame clones only, not all of them. That table gives V, J and clone size, and the DNA gave D and trimming. The profile shows around 300,000 clones, over 75% of them singletons. The chain couples TRBV5-1 to TRBJ1-2; D call uncertain. The origin of this receptor is a woman in her 70s with acute or convalescent COVID-19. The sequenced sample consisted of peripheral blood. CDR3 protein: CASSGRGYTF. The DNA for the CDR3 is TGCGCCAGCAGTGGGCGCGGCTACACCTTC.